These T cell receptor beta chains were read from a single sample in a study of cytomegalovirus exposure and HLA in healthy donors. Only in-frame clones appear in the TCRdb table, and some are missing; sequencing was by immunoSEQ multiplex PCR. The table includes approximately 56,000 clones, just over 90% detected once. Sample: PBMCs. These receptors were collected from a man aged 18 to 30 in good health and CMV-seronegative. Both conserved end residues are part of each CDR3. A D gene is named only where the DNA matches it firmly. Some rows have no size entry. The others give once, few or many, or a class for an expanded clone.

V gene	D gene	J gene	clone size	CDR3 DNA	CDR3 protein
TRBV5-4	TRBD2	TRBJ2-1	once	TGTGCCAGCAGCCCCAGCCTAGCGGGAGAACGTGAGCAGTTCTTC	CASSPSLAGEREQFF
TRBV28	NA	TRBJ2-5	NA	TGTGCCAGCAGTTTGGAGGGATTGGAGACCCAGTACTTC	CASSLEGLETQYF
TRBV18	TRBD1	TRBJ1-1	NA	TGTGCCAGCTCACCAAGGGACAGGGAGAATGAAGCTTTCTTT	CASSPRDRENEAFF
TRBV7-2	TRBD2	TRBJ2-5	once	TGTGCCAGCACCCCAGGACTAGCGCAAGAGACCCAGTACTTC	CASTPGLAQETQYF
TRBV6-5	NA	TRBJ2-6	NA	TGTGCCAGCAGTTACCATACAGTTGCTGGGGCCAACGTCCTGACTTTC	CASSYHTVAGANVLTF
TRBV4-3	TRBD2	TRBJ2-5	few	TGCGCCAGCAGCCAAGGCGGGCGGGAGGGCCCCTACCAAGAGACCCAGTACTTC	CASSQGGREGPYQETQYF
TRBV27	NA	TRBJ1-2	NA	TGTGCCAGCAGTTTAAGCAGCCTAGACGGCTATGGCTACACCTTC	CASSLSSLDGYGYTF
TRBV13	NA	TRBJ2-4	NA	TGTGCCAGCAGCGCATCGGAGGGGACAGAGAAAAACATTCAGTACTTC	CASSASEGTEKNIQYF
TRBV27	TRBD2	TRBJ2-7	once	TGTGCCAGCAGTTTCAGCGGGAGCTCCTACGAGCAGTACTTC	CASSFSGSSYEQYF
TRBV18	TRBD2	TRBJ2-2	NA	TGTGCCAGCTCTCCGCGGGCGCCGCGGGAGGGCCTCACCGGGGAGCTGTTTTTT	CASSPRAPREGLTGELFF
TRBV9	TRBD2	TRBJ2-3	NA	TGTGCCAGCAGCGTAGTACTAGCGGGAGGAACAGATACGCAGTATTTT	CASSVVLAGGTDTQYF
TRBV5-1	NA	TRBJ2-1	NA	TGCGCCAGCAGCACAAGCGGAAGCTCCTACAATGAGCAGTTCTTC	CASSTSGSSYNEQFF
TRBV28	TRBD2	TRBJ2-1	NA	TGTGCCAGCAGTTCACAGAACGGACTAGCGGAGCAGTTCTTC	CASSSQNGLAEQFF
TRBV7-2	TRBD2	TRBJ2-7	NA	TGTGCCAGCAGTACTACTGGACTAGCGGAGAAAAATTACGAGCAGTACTTC	CASSTTGLAEKNYEQYF
TRBV29-1	NA	TRBJ1-1	NA	TGCAGCGTTGCCCGTGGAGTGGACACTGAAGCTTTCTTT	CSVARGVDTEAFF
TRBV11-3	TRBD2	TRBJ2-1	once	TGTGCCAGCAGCTTAATTAGCGGGAGGGACAATGAGCAGTTCTTC	CASSLISGRDNEQFF
TRBV7-5	NA	TRBJ2-2	few	TGTGCCAGAAGCTTAGCGGTATACACCGGGGAGCTGTTTTTT	CARSLAVYTGELFF
TRBV10-2	TRBD2	TRBJ2-3	NA	TGCGCCACCACTCCGGGGCTAGCGGTCACGCGAAGCACAGATACGCAGTATTTT	CATTPGLAVTRSTDTQYF
TRBV27	NA	TRBJ2-2	NA	TGTGCCATCCAGAAGGACAGAAACACCGGGGAGCTGTTTTTT	CAIQKDRNTGELFF
TRBV6-1	NA	TRBJ1-5	NA	TGTGCCAGCAGTGCCCAGGGGAATAGCAATCAGCCCCAGCATTTT	CASSAQGNSNQPQHF
TRBV18	NA	TRBJ2-2	NA	TGTGCCAGCTCACTCGGCTTCGGGAACCTTCACGGGGAGCTGTTTTTT	CASSLGFGNLHGELFF
TRBV5-1	NA	TRBJ2-7	NA	TGCGCCAGCAGCCAAAGGGGTAACGAGCAGTACTTC	CASSQRGNEQYF
TRBV28	TRBD2	TRBJ2-7	once	TGTGCCAGCAGTTTACCCCTAGCGGGAGTGAAGATGAGAGAGCAGTACTTC	CASSLPLAGVKMREQYF
TRBV4-3	TRBD1	TRBJ1-4	NA	TGCGCCAGCAGCCCCGGACAGGGGCTCGATGAAAAACTGTTTTTT	CASSPGQGLDEKLFF
TRBV7-2	NA	TRBJ2-7	NA	TGTGCCAGCAGCTTATACAGGGATGTCGGCGAGCAGTACTTC	CASSLYRDVGEQYF
TRBV11-2	NA	TRBJ2-7	NA	TGTGCCAGCAGCTTACAGGGGGGTGACGAGCAGTACTTC	CASSLQGGDEQYF
TRBV7-9	TRBD1	TRBJ1-2	NA	TGTGCCAGCAGCTGGGACAGCTATGGCTACACCTTC	CASSWDSYGYTF
TRBV2	NA	TRBJ1-5	NA	TGTGCCAGCAGTGAGGAGGGGCCAGGGCTCCAGCCCCAGCATTTT	CASSEEGPGLQPQHF
TRBV7-2	TRBD2	TRBJ2-3	NA	TGTGCCAGCAGCTCCTATGGACTAGCGGGGACCACAGATACGCAGTATTTT	CASSSYGLAGTTDTQYF
TRBV7-9	TRBD1	TRBJ2-6	NA	TGTGCCAGCAGCTCGCCGACAGGGAGCCAGGCTGGGGCCAACGTCCTGACTTTC	CASSSPTGSQAGANVLTF
TRBV18	NA	TRBJ1-1	few	TGTGCCAGCTCACCACTCCGGAACACTGAAGCTTTCTTT	CASSPLRNTEAFF
TRBV9	TRBD2	TRBJ2-1	NA	TGTGCCAGCAGCGTAGGCTCTAGCGGGACCTACAATGAGCAGTTCTTC	CASSVGSSGTYNEQFF
TRBV27	TRBD1	TRBJ1-1	NA	TGTGCCAGCACCCGAAACCAGGGACAGAGAACTGAAGCTTTCTTT	CASTRNQGQRTEAFF
TRBV9	NA	TRBJ1-4	NA	TGTGCCAGCAGCGTAGCGGTCGGGGACTATGATGAAAAACTGTTTTTT	CASSVAVGDYDEKLFF
TRBV29-1	NA	TRBJ1-1	once	TGCAGCGGTCTAGGAGTAACTGAAGCTTTCTTT	CSGLGVTEAFF